These 14 T cell receptor beta chains originate from one sample sequenced in a study of low-dose radiotherapy and immunotherapy resistance in tumors. First-strand cDNA relied on TRAV- and TRBV-specific primers spanning alpha and beta chains. PCR amplification of the TCRs was performed with Phusion for 20 PCR cycles, and it relied on a constant-region primer together with a V-primer adapter. TCRdb re-derived calls from the reads in MiXCR, one entry per CDR3 protein. The sample shows around 100,000 distinct CDR3 sequences, around a fifth of them seen only once. Indicated time point: after trial treatment. The treatment denotes: LDRT plus nivolumab, ipilimumab, low-dose cyclophosphamide and aspirin (RACIN trial). The specimen comprised PBMCs, sampled after low-dose radiotherapy plus immunotherapy. Source of these receptors: a female donor with ovarian cancer.

At least ten counts were recorded for this clonotype. The chain couples TRBV20-1 to TRBJ2-1; 11 bases agree with TRBD2. Looked up from germline, CDR1 is DFQATT and CDR2 is SNEGSKA (reference sequence). This CDR3 is 14 amino acids long. The V and J ends lost 6 bases and 3 bases, in that order; junction bases with no gene match: 4. The chain's CDR3 is CSAMTSGDYNEQFF. The CDR3 bases are TGCAGTGCCATGACTAGCGGGGACTACAATGAGCAGTTCTTC.

A word on this clonotype: This clone may be a read error of a much larger clone one base away. This chain links TRBV6-2 or TRBV6-3 with TRBJ1-5; the D gene is possibly TRBD1 (5 bases). CDR1 MNHEY and CDR2 SVGEGT come from the germline V gene. This CDR3 contains 14 residues. CDR3 sequence reads: CARSYRKGDQPQHF. The DNA for the CDR3 is TGTGCCAGAAGTTACAGGAAAGGGGACCAGCCCCAGCATTTT.

This clonotype was seen only once. The J gene is TRBJ2-3, the V gene TRBV28, with D possibly being TRBD1 (6 bases). With 5 bases removed from V and 0 bases from J, the gap between germline ends came to 12 bases. Per germline, CDR1 MDHEN and CDR2 SYDVKM. The CDR3 totals 15 residues. The CDR3 here is CASSPGVWSTDTQYF. The CDR3 DNA sequence: TGTGCCAGCAGTCCAGGGGTGTGGAGCACAGATACGCAGTATTTT.

About this clonotype itself: A far larger clone lies a single base away; this is likely a read error. The CDR3 DNA follows: TGTGCCAGCGGACCCCCGGACAGGGGAAACTACGAGCAGTTCTTC. It translates to CASGPPDRGNYEQFF. The rearrangement uses TRBV6-2 or TRBV6-3 and TRBJ2-1; TRBD1 matches at 9 bases. V shed 8 bases and J 10 bases; nucleotides not matched to a gene: 15. The CDR3 runs to 15 residues. Germline CDR1 is MNHEY and CDR2 is SVGEGT.

This clonotype was recorded many times. The gene calls are TRBV3-1 and TRBJ2-3, with D perhaps TRBD1 or TRBD2 (5 bases each). V was trimmed by 4 bases and J by 8 bases, leaving 16 bases between them. From germline, CDR1 is LGHDT and CDR2 YNNKEL (reference sequence). There are 14 residues in the CDR3. CDR3 protein: CASSPGTAGSTQYF. CDR3 nucleotides: TGTGCCAGCAGCCCGGGGACGGCTGGCAGTACGCAGTATTTT.

This clonotype has just one count. CDR3 sequence reads: CASSSQGATYEQYF. DNA of the CDR3: TGTGCCAGCAGCTCCCAGGGTGCCACCTACGAGCAGTACTTC. V gene TRBV7-6 combines with J gene TRBJ2-7, with D possibly being TRBD1 (5 bases). Germline lookup yields CDR1 SGHVS and CDR2 FNYEAQ. There are 14 residues in the CDR3. Trimming removed 4 bases at V and 2 bases at J, with 12 bases between.

This clonotype showed up many times. The chain is built from TRBV28 and TRBJ1-1; 9 bases are a match to TRBD1. Losses at the gene ends were 2 bases for V and 0 bases for J; bases not matched to a gene: 7. This CDR3 contains 17 residues. Germline CDR1 and CDR2: MDHEN and SYDVKM. CDR3 bases: TGTGCCAGCAGTTTACTTTTCGGGACAGGGATGAACACTGAAGCTTTCTTT. Protein: CASSLLFGTGMNTEAFF.

Only a few counts were recorded for this clonotype. A far larger clone lies a single base away; this is likely a read error. The genes are TRBV24-1 and TRBJ2-4; 9 positions match TRBD2. CDR1 KGHDR and CDR2 SFDVKD come from the germline V gene. The CDR3 is made up of 13 amino acids. As DNA, the CDR3 is TGTGCCTCCAGCGGGAGGTTCTACAATGAGCAGTACTTC. Its translation is CASSGRFYNEQYF.

There are a few counts of this clonotype. The chain has TRBV18 and TRBJ2-1, with 11 bases identical to TRBD1. The CDR3 length is 14 residues. V was pared by 5 bases and J by 8 bases, with 5 bases of the junction left unmatched. Germline V gene data show CDR1 as KGHSH and CDR2 as LQKENI. CDR3 nucleotides: TGTGCCAGCTCAAGGGACAGGGGGGATTATGAGCAGTTCTTC. This translates into CASSRDRGDYEQFF.

This clonotype has at least ten counts. The chain has TRBV4-1 and TRBJ2-7; 7 bases line up with TRBD1. The CDR3 is made up of 13 amino acids. The germline CDR1 and CDR2 sequences are MGHRA and YSYEKL. The trim removed 3 bases at V and 6 bases at J, leaving 5 bases unmatched. CDR3 DNA: TGCGCCAGCAGCCACCTAAACAGGGGCGAGCAGTACTTC. Translated: CASSHLNRGEQYF.

At least ten counts were recorded for this clonotype. The chain uses TRBV27 and TRBJ1-1; the D is unclear. V lost 3 bases, J lost 0 bases, and 17 bases lay in between. Germline V gives CDR1 MNHEY, CDR2 SMNVEV (reference sequence). The CDR3 extends over 17 amino acids. Written as DNA, the CDR3 is TGTGCCAGCAGTTTTCTTAAGGCAGGCATACTGAACACTGAAGCTTTCTTT. Amino acids: CASSFLKAGILNTEAFF.

The gene calls are TRBV7-9 and TRBJ1-2; D is perhaps TRBD1 (5 bases). Deletions cut 5 bases from V and 7 bases from J, with 11 bases between. Looked up from germline, CDR1 is SEHNR and CDR2 is FQNEAQ (reference sequence). The CDR3 has 12 amino acids. In nucleotides, the CDR3 is TGTGCCAGCAGCCCGGCCGGGGGTGGCTACACCTTC. It specifies CASSPAGGGYTF.

This clonotype was counted ten times or more. The chain employs TRBV4-3 and TRBJ2-3, with TRBD2 matching over 12 bases. The CDR3 runs to 16 residues. The V and J ends lost 1 base and 6 bases, in that order; junction bases with no gene match: 5. Germline CDR1 LGHNA, CDR2 YSLEER. The CDR3 region is CASSQASGRAADTQYF. CDR3 DNA sequence: TGCGCCAGCAGCCAAGCTAGCGGGAGGGCCGCGGATACGCAGTATTTT.

In this sample, this clonotype turned up many times. In DNA, the CDR3 is TGTGCCAGCAGTGCCACAGGGGTTAATAATTCACCCCTCCACTTT. This codes for CASSATGVNNSPLHF. J is TRBJ1-6 and V is TRBV25-1, with TRBD1 matching 7 bases. V lost 4 bases to trimming and J lost 5 bases; unmatched junction nucleotides: 5. The CDR3 extends over 15 amino acids. Germline CDR1 is MGHDK and CDR2 is SYGVNS.